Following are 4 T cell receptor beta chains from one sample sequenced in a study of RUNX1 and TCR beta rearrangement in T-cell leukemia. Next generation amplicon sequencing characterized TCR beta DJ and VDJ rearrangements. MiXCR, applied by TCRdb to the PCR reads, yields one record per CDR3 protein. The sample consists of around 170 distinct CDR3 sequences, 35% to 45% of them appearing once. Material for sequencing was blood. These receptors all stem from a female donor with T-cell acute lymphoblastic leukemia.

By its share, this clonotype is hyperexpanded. This CDR3 reads CASNLAGGSYEQYF. The CDR3 region has the DNA TGTGCCAGCAACTTGGCGGGAGGCTCCTACGAGCAGTACTTC. This chain joins TRBV11-2 and TRBJ2-7, with TRBD2 matching 8 bases. The CDR3 contains 14 residues. Germline V CDR1 and CDR2: SGHAT, FQNNGV. V was pared by 7 bases and J by 0 bases, with 5 bases of the junction left unmatched.

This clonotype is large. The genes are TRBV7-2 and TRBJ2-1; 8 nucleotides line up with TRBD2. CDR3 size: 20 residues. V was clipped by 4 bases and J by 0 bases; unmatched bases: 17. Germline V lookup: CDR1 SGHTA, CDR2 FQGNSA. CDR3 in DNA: TGTGCCAGCAGCTCCCCAGCGGGAGTGCTTCATTTAAGCTCCTACAATGAGCAGTTCTTC. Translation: CASSSPAGVLHLSSYNEQFF.

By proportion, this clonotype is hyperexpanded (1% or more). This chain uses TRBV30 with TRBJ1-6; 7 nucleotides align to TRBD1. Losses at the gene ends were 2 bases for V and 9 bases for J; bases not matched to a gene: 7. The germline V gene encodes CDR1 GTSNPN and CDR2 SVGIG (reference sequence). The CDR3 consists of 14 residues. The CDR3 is CAWSIETGRSPLHF. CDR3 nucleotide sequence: TGTGCCTGGAGTATCGAGACAGGGCGTTCACCCCTCCACTTT.

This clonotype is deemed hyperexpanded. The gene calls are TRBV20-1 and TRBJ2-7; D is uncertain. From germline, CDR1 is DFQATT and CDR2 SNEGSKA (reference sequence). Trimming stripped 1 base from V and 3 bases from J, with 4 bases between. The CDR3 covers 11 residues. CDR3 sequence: CSARADYEQYF. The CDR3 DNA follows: TGCAGTGCTAGAGCCGACTACGAGCAGTACTTC.